The sequence of this TCR beta chain was determined in a study of CD8 T cells in Susac syndrome. It was with random hexamers that 0.5 to 1 ug RNA was reverse transcribed. The immunoSEQ assay covered 54 Vbeta and 13 Jbeta segments for CDR3. TCRdb recomputed calls from the immunoSEQ multiplex PCR reads with MiXCR, one row per CDR3 protein. The profile covers approximately 76,000 distinct CDR3 sequences, with approximately 95% appearing a single time and about 0.4% taken by the ten largest. Sequencing targeted TCR beta in T cells from blood (CD8+ and CD4+). The multiple sclerosis control group consisted of treatment-naive patients whose relapsing-remitting disease, which was either stable or active, fulfilled revised McDonald criteria. J gave up 5 bases and V 4 bases, and 9 bases lay outside the gene matches. The V gene's germline CDR1 is SGHDT and CDR2 YYEEEE. CDR3 size: 16 residues.

The chain is built from TRBV5-6 and TRBJ2-1; TRBD2 matches at 10 bases. Specimen: CD8+ T cells from PBMCs. The origin of this receptor is a human donor with multiple sclerosis. The CDR3 DNA sequence: TGTGCCAGCAGCGTGCTTCTAGCGGGGGCTAACAATGAGCAGTTCTTC. It yields the protein CASSVLLAGANNEQFF.